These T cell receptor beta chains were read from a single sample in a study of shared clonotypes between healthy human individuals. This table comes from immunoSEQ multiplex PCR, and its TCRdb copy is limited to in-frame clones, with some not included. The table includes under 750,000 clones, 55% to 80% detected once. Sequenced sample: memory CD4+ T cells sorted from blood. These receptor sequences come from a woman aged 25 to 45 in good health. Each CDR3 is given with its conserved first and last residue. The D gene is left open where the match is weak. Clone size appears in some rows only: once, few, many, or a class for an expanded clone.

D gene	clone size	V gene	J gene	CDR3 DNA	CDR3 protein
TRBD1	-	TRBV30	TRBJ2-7	TGTGCCTGTTTCCGGGACAGAAGGCGGTCCGAGCAGTACTTC	CACFRDRRRSEQYF
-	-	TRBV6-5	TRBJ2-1	TGTGCCAGCAGTTACCACGACACGTACAATGAGCAGTTCTTC	CASSYHDTYNEQFF
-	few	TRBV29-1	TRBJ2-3	TGCAGCGTTGAGGCAGTTTCAGATACGCAGTATTTT	CSVEAVSDTQYF
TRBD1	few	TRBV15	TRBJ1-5	TGTGCCACCAGCAGAGCCCAGGGGGACCCCCAGCATTTT	CATSRAQGDPQHF
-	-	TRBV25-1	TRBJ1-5	TGTGCCAGCAGCACTGCATCGTTAAGCCAGCCCCAGCATTTT	CASSTASLSQPQHF
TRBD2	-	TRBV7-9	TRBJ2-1	TGTGCCAGCAGCCGGACCGGGACTAGCGGTCCCGACAATGAGCAGTTCTTC	CASSRTGTSGPDNEQFF
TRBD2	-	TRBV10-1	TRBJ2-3	TGCGCCAGCAGTGAAAACATAGCGGGAGTAGGTGATACGCAGTATTTT	CASSENIAGVGDTQYF
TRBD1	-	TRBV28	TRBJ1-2	TGTGCCAGCAGTCTCGGACAGGGAATTATTGGTGGCTACACCTTC	CASSLGQGIIGGYTF
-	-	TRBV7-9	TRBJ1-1	TGTGCCAGCAGCCTCGCTGGGGATACTGAAGCTTTCTTT	CASSLAGDTEAFF
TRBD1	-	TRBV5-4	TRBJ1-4	TGTGCCAGCAGCCAGGGACAGGGCCGATCGGGTGAAAAACTGTTTTTT	CASSQGQGRSGEKLFF
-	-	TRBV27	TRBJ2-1	TGTGCCAGCAGCCGAATGGTCGGAGAGCAGTTCTTC	CASSRMVGEQFF
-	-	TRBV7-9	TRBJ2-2	TGTGCCAGCAGGCCCGTAATTGAAGCGAACACCGGGGAGCTGTTTTTT	CASRPVIEANTGELFF
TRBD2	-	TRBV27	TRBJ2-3	TGTGCCAGCAAGTTAGCGGGACCCCAAGATACGCAGTATTTT	CASKLAGPQDTQYF
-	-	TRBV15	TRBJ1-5	TGTGCCACCAGCAGAGATGGATCGGTTTTCAATCAGCCCCAGCATTTT	CATSRDGSVFNQPQHF
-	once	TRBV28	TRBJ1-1	TGTGCCAGCAGTGATCGCGTGGGTAACACTGAAGCTTTCTTT	CASSDRVGNTEAFF
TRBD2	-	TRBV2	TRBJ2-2	TGTGCCAGCAGTGAACTGCTAGCGGCGAACACCGGGGAGCTGTTTTTT	CASSELLAANTGELFF
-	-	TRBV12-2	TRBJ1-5	TGTGCAAGTCGCCCAAGGAGCGGAGTGCGCCAGCCCCAGCATTTT	CASRPRSGVRQPQHF
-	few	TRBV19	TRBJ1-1	TGTGCCAGTAGTATCCGGGACACTGAAGCTTTCTTT	CASSIRDTEAFF
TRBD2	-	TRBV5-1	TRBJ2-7	TGCGCCAGCAGCCAAACTCTAGCGGGAGAAGGCGAGCAGTACTTC	CASSQTLAGEGEQYF
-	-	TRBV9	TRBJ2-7	TGTGCCAGCAGCGTAGACCTCCAGGGACATGGCTTGGACGAGCAGTACTTC	CASSVDLQGHGLDEQYF
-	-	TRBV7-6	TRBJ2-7	TGTGCCAGCAGCTTATATCAGTCCTACGAGCAGTACTTC	CASSLYQSYEQYF
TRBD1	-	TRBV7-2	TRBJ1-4	TGTGCCAGCGGCCCAGTGACAGGGGGGCTAGCAACTAATGAAAAACTGTTTTTT	CASGPVTGGLATNEKLFF
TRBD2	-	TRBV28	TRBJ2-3	TGTGCCAGCAGTTCAGGACTAGGGACAGATACGCAGTATTTT	CASSSGLGTDTQYF
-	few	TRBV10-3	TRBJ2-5	TGTGCCATCAGTGAAGGACTTACGCAAGAGACCCAGTACTTC	CAISEGLTQETQYF
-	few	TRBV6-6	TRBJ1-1	TGTGCCACACAGGAGCGGAACACTGAAGCTTTCTTT	CATQERNTEAFF
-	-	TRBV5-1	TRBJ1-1	TGCGCCAGCAGCTTGGTCGGGGTGGGGAGTACTGAAGCTTTCTTT	CASSLVGVGSTEAFF
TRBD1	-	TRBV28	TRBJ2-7	TGTGCCAGCAGTCCAGGGACAGGGGTGTACGAGCAGTACTTC	CASSPGTGVYEQYF
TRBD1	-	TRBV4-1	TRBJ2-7	TGCGCCAGCAGCCGGCCACAGGGGACAACCTACGAGCAGTACTTC	CASSRPQGTTYEQYF
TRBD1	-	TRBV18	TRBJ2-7	TGTGCCAGCTCACCACCCGACAGGGAACCGTACTTC	CASSPPDREPYF
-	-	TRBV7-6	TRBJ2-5	TGTGCCAGCAGCACCCTTACTATGGGGGAGACCCAGTACTTC	CASSTLTMGETQYF
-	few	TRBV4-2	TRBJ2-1	TGTGCCAGCAGCCAAGAGCCGGCGGGACACAATGAGCAGTTCTTC	CASSQEPAGHNEQFF
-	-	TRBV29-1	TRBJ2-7	TGCAGCGTTGACGGACAGGGAGGGTCCTACGAGCAGTACTTC	CSVDGQGGSYEQYF